This entry describes one T cell receptor (beta chain). Its antigen is still unknown. These data come from a study of shared clonotypes between healthy human individuals. The germline gives CDR1 ENHRY, CDR2 SYGVKD. Trimming cost V 2 bases and J 1 base; bases outside gene matches: 2. This CDR3 has 15 amino acids. Clones were read by immunoSEQ multiplex PCR, and TCRdb kept only the in-frame ones, dropping some. The table records roughly 2.5 million clones, roughly nine tenths of them present only once. Study-level results: Sequencing depth was expected to influence donor clonotype sharing. Naive CD4 clonotypes were shared across a few donors at 4.5% to 6%. Relative to their counterparts shared across all four donors, non-shared clonotypes exhibited diminished generation probabilities. Rarefaction revealed incomplete sorted-subset sequencing despite large depth.

This chain uses TRBV10-3 with TRBJ1-2; 9 nucleotides line up with TRBD1. Sample: naive CD4+ T cells sorted from blood. Specified subset: CD45RA+ positively selected. The source of this sequence is a man between 18 and 35 years old in good health. The CDR3 protein is CAISERTGVNYGYTF. The CDR3 coding sequence is TGTGCCATCAGTGAGCGGACAGGGGTTAACTATGGCTACACCTTC.